This T cell receptor (beta chain) was identified during a study of Ad26.COV2.S vaccination and SARS-CoV-2 variants. Study in general: Trial arm assignment for the donor was COV1001 Ad26.COV2.S. Recipients of Ad26.COV2.S got it intramuscularly, once or twice 56 days apart.

This CDR3 is 16 amino acids long. Germline CDR1 SNHLY, CDR2 FYNNEI. Trimming took off 10 bases at V and 7 bases at J, with 28 bases between the two ends. Described treatment: some 20 received Ad26.COV2.S at low or high dose, single or two shots; a few received placebo; per-sample allocation not given. The investigators took samples on day 63 after the first vaccine or placebo injection. Clones were read by immunoSEQ multiplex PCR, and TCRdb kept only the in-frame ones, dropping some. This sample has under 550,000 clones; roughly 90% occur once, and the top ten carry about 4%. The specimen comprised peripheral blood, sampled in a trial of Ad26.COV2.S vaccine versus placebo. V gene TRBV2 combines with J gene TRBJ1-2; possible D gene TRBD1, 5 bases. The TCR sequence derives from a person aged 18-60 years who received the Ad26.COV2.S COVID-19 vaccine or a placebo. This CDR3 is CANESNTPGRGPGYTF. In DNA form, the CDR3 reads TGTGCCAACGAGTCAAACACGCCGGGAAGGGGACCTGGCTACACCTTC.